A selection of T cell receptor beta chains follows, all from one sample in a study of shared clonotypes between healthy human individuals. This table comes from immunoSEQ multiplex PCR, and its TCRdb copy is limited to in-frame clones, with some not included. The sample records about 1.5 million clones, 98% being singletons. Sequences were obtained from naive CD4+ T cells sorted from blood. Receptors originate from a man aged 25 to 40 in good health. The CDR3 runs from the conserved cysteine through the conserved F or W. A D gene is named only where the DNA matches it firmly.

d_call | j_call | v_call | cdr3_nt | cdr3_aa
TRBD1 | TRBJ2-2 | TRBV9 | TGTGCCAGCAGCGTGCTCCAGGGGGCCGGGGAGCTGTTTTTT | CASSVLQGAGELFF
- | TRBJ2-4 | TRBV19 | TGTGCCAGTCACAGGACATACGAAGACATTCAGTACTTC | CASHRTYEDIQYF
TRBD1 | TRBJ2-7 | TRBV2 | TGTGCCAGCAGTTTAGACAGGGGGCCGTACGAGCAGTACTTC | CASSLDRGPYEQYF
- | TRBJ2-2 | TRBV7-2 | TGTGCCAGCAGACAGTTAGGAAACACCGGGGAGCTGTTTTTT | CASRQLGNTGELFF
TRBD1 | TRBJ1-2 | TRBV18 | TGTGCCAGCTCACCGCGGACAGGGGGTGCCAGCTCATCCTATGGCTACACCTTC | CASSPRTGGASSSYGYTF
- | TRBJ2-1 | TRBV11-3 | TGTGCCAGCAGCTCAGGCCCTTTAAATGAGCAGTTCTTC | CASSSGPLNEQFF
TRBD2 | TRBJ2-7 | TRBV18 | TGTGCCAGCTCACCACGAAGACTAGCGGGAGGGCCAGGATACAACGAGCAGTACTTC | CASSPRRLAGGPGYNEQYF
TRBD1 | TRBJ1-2 | TRBV5-4 | TGTGCCAGCAGCCTTATCGGGACAGGGGACTATGGCTACACCTTC | CASSLIGTGDYGYTF
TRBD2 | TRBJ2-2 | TRBV5-1 | TGCGCCAGCAGCTTGGACCCGCGGAGGGCTAGCGGGAGCTACACCGGGGAGCTGTTTTTT | CASSLDPRRASGSYTGELFF
- | TRBJ2-2 | TRBV5-1 | TGCGCCAGCAGCTTTTGGTCAGGGAGCGCGAACACCGGGGAGCTGTTTTTT | CASSFWSGSANTGELFF
TRBD1 | TRBJ1-2 | TRBV5-1 | TGCGCCAGCAGCTTGGACAGGGGTGGAGGCTACACCTTC | CASSLDRGGGYTF
- | TRBJ2-7 | TRBV2 | TGTGCCAGCAGGCAAACAGGGTTGTCCTACGAGCAGTACTTC | CASRQTGLSYEQYF
- | TRBJ2-1 | TRBV5-6 | TGTGCCAGCAGCTTGGTGGGGTTGGCGCAACACAATGAGCAGTTCTTC | CASSLVGLAQHNEQFF
TRBD2 | TRBJ2-7 | TRBV23-1 | TGCGCCAGCAGTCAAGGGACTAGCGGGAGGGTTTACGAGCAGTACTTC | CASSQGTSGRVYEQYF
- | TRBJ2-1 | TRBV7-8 | TGTGCCAGCAGCTTATTCTGGGACAATGAGCAGTTCTTC | CASSLFWDNEQFF
- | TRBJ2-7 | TRBV7-2 | TGTGCCAGCAGCCTCACACGAAGCTCAATCTACGAGCAGTACTTC | CASSLTRSSIYEQYF
- | TRBJ2-7 | TRBV9 | TGTGCCAGCAGCCCAGGAGTCTACCACTACGAGCAGTACTTC | CASSPGVYHYEQYF
TRBD2 | TRBJ2-2 | TRBV2 | TGTGCCAGCAGTGAAGCGGGAGGGTTGGAGCTGTTTTTT | CASSEAGGLELFF